The 2 T cell receptor beta chains below were found in one sample sequenced in a study of blood T cell repertoires in COVID-19. Measured with immunoSEQ multiplex PCR; TCRdb has only the in-frame clones, and not every one. This sample carries about 300,000 clones, around 86% of them seen once, and the ten largest clones take over 9.5%. The sample comprised PBMCs or T cells enriched from blood (not recorded which). These receptors were collected from a woman aged 18-29 years who had recovered from COVID-19.

This sequence joins TRBV19 and TRBJ2-3; D call uncertain. Germline V CDR1 and CDR2: LNHDA, SQIVND (reference sequence). The germline V and J ends were trimmed by 3 bases and 4 bases, with 14 bases remaining between them. The CDR3 runs 15 residues. CDR3 residues: CASSILFFSPDTQYF. The CDR3 nucleotides read TGTGCCAGTAGTATTCTATTCTTTTCGCCAGATACGCAGTATTTT. The variable domain in full, with the rest retrieved from reference TRBV19 and TRBJ2-3, is DGGITQSPKYLFRKEGQNVTLSCEQNLNHDAMYWYRQDPGQGLRLIYYSQIVNDFQKGDIAEGYSVSREKKESFPLTVTSAQKNPTAFYLCASSILFFSPDTQYFGPGTRLTVL.

The J gene is TRBJ2-7, the V gene TRBV3-1 (or the pseudogene TRBV3-2), with TRBD2 matching over 8 bases. Germline V CDR1 and CDR2: LGHDT, YNNKEL (reference sequence). Trimming at V came to 2 bases and at J to 6 bases, leaving 9 bases not matched to a gene. The CDR3 spans 15 residues. The DNA for the CDR3 is TGTGCCAGCAGCCAACACGGGGGGGATGCGGGCGAGCAGTACTTC. Translated, it gives CASSQHGGDAGEQYF.